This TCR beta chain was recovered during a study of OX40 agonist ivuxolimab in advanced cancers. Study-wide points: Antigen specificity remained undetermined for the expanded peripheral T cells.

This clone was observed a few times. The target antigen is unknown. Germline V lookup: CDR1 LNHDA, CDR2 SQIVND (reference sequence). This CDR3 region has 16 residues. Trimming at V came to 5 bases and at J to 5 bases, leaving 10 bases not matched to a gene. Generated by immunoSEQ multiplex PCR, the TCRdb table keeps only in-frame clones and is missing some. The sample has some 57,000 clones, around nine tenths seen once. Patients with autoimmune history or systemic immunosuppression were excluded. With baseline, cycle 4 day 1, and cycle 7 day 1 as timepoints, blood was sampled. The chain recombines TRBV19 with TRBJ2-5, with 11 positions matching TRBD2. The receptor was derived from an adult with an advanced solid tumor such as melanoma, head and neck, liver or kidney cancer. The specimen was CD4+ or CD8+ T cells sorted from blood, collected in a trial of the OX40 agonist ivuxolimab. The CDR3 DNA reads TGTGCCAGTAGTTTCGGACTAGCGGGCCTCGGGGAGACCCAGTACTTC. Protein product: CASSFGLAGLGETQYF.